This T cell receptor beta chain emerged from a study of esophageal squamous cell carcinoma under preoperative chemotherapy. Regarding the study as a whole: Clonal contraction, more than amplification, hit abundant clones after paclitaxel-nedaplatin.

The CDR3 is 15 residues long. Losses at the gene ends were 5 bases for V and 5 bases for J; bases not matched to a gene: 7. In germline, CDR1 is SEHNR, CDR2 FQNEAQ (reference sequence). This clonotype has just a few counts. Its antigen is not known. The time point is: before preoperative PTX-NDP chemotherapy. One entry per CDR3 protein results from TCRdb running MiXCR on the PCR reads. The profile shows 15,000 or so distinct CDR3 sequences, around half of them singletons. The receptor was isolated from a human donor with esophageal squamous cell carcinoma. The donor label of this sample is uncertain. Sampling took place from a patient given preoperative chemotherapy. The V and J genes are TRBV7-9 and TRBJ2-5, with TRBD1 matching over 11 bases. CDR3 sequence (DNA): TGTGCCAGCAGCGTGGACAGGGGGCGTATCGAGACCCAGTACTTC. Translation: CASSVDRGRIETQYF.